A single sample is the source of the 3 T cell receptor beta chains below, sequenced in a study of cytomegalovirus exposure and HLA in healthy donors. The repertoire was sequenced with immunoSEQ multiplex PCR; TCRdb's copy has only in-frame clones and lacks some. The sample shows about 140,000 clones, 94% of them seen only once. The specimen sequenced was PBMCs. Receptor source: a man between 18 and 29 years old in good health and CMV-seropositive.

The rearrangement uses TRBV19 and TRBJ1-5, with 9 positions matching TRBD1. CDR3 length: 15 amino acids. The ends lost 5 bases at V and 9 bases at J; junction bases unmatched: 11. Germline CDR1 LNHDA, CDR2 SQIVND (reference sequence). CDR3 coding DNA: TGTGCCAGTAGTCCCTTGGGACAGGGACGACCGCCCCAGCATTTT. Translated: CASSPLGQGRPPQHF.

The chain employs TRBV5-4 and TRBJ2-1; 13 bases line up with TRBD2. The germline V gene has CDR1 SGHNT and CDR2 YYREEE (reference sequence). J lost 4 bases, V lost 3 bases, and 7 bases had no gene match. The CDR3 contains 17 residues. CDR3 nucleotide sequence: TGTGCCAGCAGCTGGGACCGACTAGCGGGAGGTTACAATGAGCAGTTCTTC. Translated: CASSWDRLAGGYNEQFF.

The DNA for the CDR3 is TGTGCCAGCAGTTTGGCAGAATACGAGCAGTACTTC. Translating it yields CASSLAEYEQYF. V and J are TRBV28 and TRBJ2-7; D is unresolved. Germline assignment: CDR1 MDHEN and CDR2 SYDVKM. The CDR3 loop spans 12 amino acids. The germline V and J ends were trimmed by 3 bases and 4 bases, with 7 bases remaining between them.